These 10 T cell receptor beta chains were sequenced from one sample in a study of molecular identifiers for immune sequencing clone quantification. Each CDR3 protein gets one entry after TCRdb re-called the PCR reads with MiXCR. The sample records about 640,000 distinct CDR3 sequences, about 20% being singletons. The sample comprised naive CD8+ T cells from blood, with Jurkat cell RNA spiked in. Described subset: FACS-sorted CD8+CD4-CCR7+CD45RA+ naive T cells. Receptor source: a human donor in good health. Some libraries in this study had Jurkat cell RNA spiked in.

Concerning this clonotype itself: Since a much larger clone is just one base distant, this may be a read error. J is TRBJ2-5 and V is TRBV7-9, with D maybe TRBD1 (8 bases). Germline assignment: CDR1 SEHNR and CDR2 FQNEAQ (reference sequence). The CDR3 runs to 14 residues. The CDR3 protein is CASSLFTGGETRYF. CDR3 bases: TGTGCCAGCAGCTTATTTACAGGGGGGGAGACCCGGTACTTC.

This clonotype was seen many times. The chain joins TRBV20-1 to TRBJ2-7; 10 nucleotides agree with TRBD1. Trimming at V came to 5 bases and at J to 9 bases, leaving 28 bases not matched to a gene. Germline loops: CDR1 DFQATT, CDR2 SNEGSKA (reference sequence). This CDR3 comprises 19 residues. CDR3 sequence: CSARPHALNRDRGTLGQYF. The CDR3 DNA is TGCAGTGCTCGCCCCCATGCACTTAACCGGGACAGGGGCACCTTAGGGCAGTACTTC.

This clonotype has more than one count but fewer than ten. V usage is TRBV28 and J usage is TRBJ2-5; TRBD2 is a possible D gene (5 bases). This CDR3 contains 16 residues. With 6 bases removed from V and 0 bases from J, the gap between germline ends came to 17 bases. From germline, CDR1 is MDHEN and CDR2 SYDVKM. The CDR3 sequence is CASSSMVEGDQETQYF. DNA for the CDR3: TGTGCCAGCAGCTCCATGGTTGAGGGAGACCAAGAGACCCAGTACTTC.

The CDR3 protein is CSVQGGSNEKLFF. The CDR3 DNA reads as TGCAGCGTACAGGGCGGGTCTAATGAAAAACTGTTTTTT. The chain links TRBV29-1 to TRBJ1-4; TRBD1 might be the D (6 bases). CDR1 is SQVTM, CDR2 ANQGSEA, per germline. The CDR3 runs to 13 residues. V lost 6 bases to trimming and J lost 3 bases, with 11 bases between them.

About this clonotype: One junction end disagrees with the germline gene, perhaps due to a read error. The chain carries TRBV3-1 and TRBJ2-2, with D possibly being TRBD2 (6 bases). CDR3 length: 16 amino acids. Germline V gene sequence: CDR1 LGHDT, CDR2 YNNKEL (reference sequence). CDR3 residues: CASSRTSYSNTGGLFF. CDR3 in DNA: TGTGCCAGCAGCCGCACTAGCTACTCGAACACCGGGGGGCTGTTTTTT.

This clonotype was seen many times. The chain has TRBV7-9 and TRBJ2-2; TRBD2 matches at 11 bases. The V segment lost 3 bases and the J segment 4 bases; nucleotides outside the gene matches: 4. The germline V gene has CDR1 SEHNR and CDR2 FQNEAQ (reference sequence). The CDR3 sequence is 16 residues long. The CDR3 region is CASSFALAGVTGELFF. As DNA, the CDR3 is TGTGCCAGCAGCTTTGCACTAGCGGGAGTCACCGGGGAGCTGTTTTTT.

This clonotype was observed a few times. The rearrangement uses TRBV7-9 and TRBJ2-2, with TRBD1 matching over 11 bases. CDR1 and CDR2 from the germline V gene are SEHNR and FQNEAQ (reference sequence). J was trimmed by 1 base and V by 3 bases; bases with no gene match: 7. CDR3 length: 18 amino acids. The CDR3 loop reads CASSFWTGGLKNTGELFF. CDR3 sequence (DNA): TGTGCCAGCAGCTTCTGGACAGGGGGCTTAAAGAACACCGGGGAGCTGTTTTTT.

Comments on this clonotype: Since a much larger clone is just one base distant, this may be a read error. This likely comes from a read error, as the CDR3 has no conserved phenylalanine or tryptophan at its end. The genes are TRBV7-9 and TRBJ2-7; a weak D match, TRBD2 (5 bases). The CDR3 sequence is 15 residues long. Trimming took off 5 bases at V and 2 bases at J, with 16 bases between the two ends. Germline-derived CDR1 and CDR2 are SEHNR and FQNEAQ (reference sequence). CDR3 bases: TGTGCCAGCAGCCATTCTGGGCAGAGGGCCTACGAGCAGTACTAC. Translating it yields CASSHSGQRAYEQYY.

Concerning this clonotype: This may arise from a read error, as a much more abundant clone is one base away. This chain uses TRBV7-9 with TRBJ2-2; D gene ambiguous. The CDR3 totals 13 residues. The germline V gene encodes CDR1 SEHNR and CDR2 FQNEAQ (reference sequence). With 11 bases removed from V and 4 bases from J, the gap between germline ends came to 14 bases. The DNA of the CDR3 is TGTGCCGGCACCGGAACGGGCACCGGGGAGCTGTTTTTT. Encoded protein: CAGTGTGTGELFF.

CDR3: CASSGKETRLQETQYF. The CDR3 bases are TGTGCCAGCAGTGGAAAAGAGACACGACTCCAAGAGACCCAGTACTTC. The genes are TRBV6-1 and TRBJ2-5; D not certain. The ends were cut back, 4 bases at V and 1 base at J, with 16 bases in the middle. CDR1 MNHNS and CDR2 SASEGT come from the germline V gene. This CDR3 spans 16 amino acids.